The 11 T cell receptor beta chains in this list originate from one sample, sequenced in a study of response to subunit inactivated influenza vaccine. TCRdb recomputed calls from the RT-PCR reads with MiXCR, one row per CDR3 protein. The sample carries roughly 170,000 distinct CDR3 sequences, about a tenth recorded once. The sequencing used non-naive T cells sorted from PBMCs, collected on the day of vaccination. Receptor source: a man aged 50 or older who received an inactivated influenza vaccine.

This clonotype was counted a few times. Here the CDR3 reads CATSRVGSGTGELFF. The CDR3 region has the DNA TGTGCCACCAGCAGAGTCGGGTCTGGCACCGGGGAGCTGTTTTTT. V usage is TRBV15 and J usage is TRBJ2-2, with D unclear. Germline V gene lookup returns CDR1 LNHNV and CDR2 YYDKDF (reference sequence). V was trimmed by 1 base and J by 4 bases, leaving 10 bases between them. The CDR3 extends over 15 amino acids. Drawing the rest from reference TRBV15 and TRBJ2-2, the complete variable domain is DAMVIQNPRYQVTQFGKPVTLSCSQTLNHNVMYWYQQKSSQAPKLLFHYYDKDFNNEADTPDNFQSRRPNTSFCFLDIRSPGLGDTAMYLCATSRVGSGTGELFFGEGSRLTVL.

This clonotype came up many times. This CDR3 reads CASSSLDRSNEQFF. Written as DNA, the CDR3 is TGTGCCAGCAGCTCCCTCGATAGGAGCAATGAGCAGTTCTTC. The chain uses TRBV7-6 and TRBJ2-1; D gene ambiguous. CDR1 is SGHVS, CDR2 FNYEAQ, per germline. The V gene lost 4 bases and the J gene lost 6 bases, with 13 bases spanning the gap. The CDR3 loop spans 14 amino acids.

This clonotype came up a few times. Here the CDR3 reads CSVSLRGGAYNEQFF. The CDR3 DNA follows: TGCAGCGTCTCCTTACGGGGGGGAGCCTACAATGAGCAGTTCTTC. This rearrangement joins TRBV29-1 to TRBJ2-1; 8 nucleotides agree with TRBD2. Germline values: CDR1 SQVTM, CDR2 ANQGSEA. The V segment lost 6 bases and the J segment 2 bases; nucleotides outside the gene matches: 9. This CDR3 has 15 residues.

This clonotype was recorded a few times. This chain uses TRBV7-2 with TRBJ2-1; unclear D gene. The CDR3 sequence is 13 residues long. Trimming removed 5 bases from V and 5 bases from J, with 10 bases in between. Germline V gene sequence: CDR1 SGHTA, CDR2 FQGNSA. The CDR3, as DNA: TGTGCCAGCAGCAGACGGCAAAACAATGAGCAGTTCTTC. This codes for CASSRRQNNEQFF.

This clonotype was picked up many times. J is TRBJ2-3 and V is TRBV6-2 or TRBV6-3; 11 bases match TRBD2. The CDR3 sequence is 14 residues long. The ends lost 2 bases at V and 9 bases at J; junction bases unmatched: 4. Germline assignment: CDR1 MNHEY and CDR2 SVGEGT. The DNA for the CDR3 is TGTGCCAGCAGTTACGGTACTAGCGGGAGAACGCAGTATTTT. It specifies CASSYGTSGRTQYF.

This clonotype has a count of ten or more. J is TRBJ2-1 and V is TRBV4-1, with a weak D call TRBD2 (5 bases). The germline V gene has CDR1 MGHRA and CDR2 YSYEKL. V gave up 4 bases and J gave up 0 bases, with 22 bases separating them. The CDR3 is 19 amino acids. As DNA, the CDR3 is TGCGCCAGCAGCCTAACTTCGCTAAGTGGACTGAGCTCCTACAATGAGCAGTTCTTC. It codes for CASSLTSLSGLSSYNEQFF.

In this sample, this clonotype turned up a few times. The V and J genes are TRBV10-3 and TRBJ1-1, with a possible D match to TRBD1 (6 bases). The CDR3 covers 14 residues. Germline-derived CDR1 and CDR2 are ENHRY and SYGVKD. The germline V and J ends were trimmed by 9 bases and 3 bases, with 17 bases remaining between them. This CDR3 reads CAIRPHQGHTEAFF. The CDR3 bases are TGTGCCATTCGCCCGCACCAGGGGCACACTGAAGCTTTCTTT.

This clonotype was counted between two and nine times. V usage is TRBV7-8 and J usage is TRBJ1-5; 7 positions match TRBD1. V was clipped by 5 bases and J by 3 bases; unmatched bases: 4. Germline V lookup: CDR1 SGHVS, CDR2 FQNEAQ. The CDR3 totals 14 residues. CDR3 protein: CASSAGQFNQPQHF. CDR3 nucleotides: TGTGCCAGCAGCGCGGGACAGTTCAATCAGCCCCAGCATTTT.

The V gene is TRBV2, the J gene TRBJ2-7; 10 positions match TRBD1. With V trimmed by 7 bases and J by 2 bases, 2 bases remained unmatched. The CDR3 has 13 residues. Germline lookup yields CDR1 SNHLY and CDR2 FYNNEI. CDR3 bases: TGTGCCAGCAAAGGGACAGGGGCCTACGAGCAGTACTTC. Residues: CASKGTGAYEQYF.

This clonotype was observed at least ten times. The V call is TRBV6-1, the J call TRBJ1-6, with unresolved D. V lost 5 bases and J lost 4, with 12 bases in between. The CDR3 contains 15 residues. Germline loops: CDR1 MNHNS, CDR2 SASEGT. CDR3 in amino acids: CASSTGSIYNSPLHF. CDR3 DNA sequence: TGTGCCAGCAGTACCGGATCGATATATAATTCACCCCTCCACTTT.

This clonotype was seen a few times. The CDR3: CASSLKGQGRSEQFF. DNA for the CDR3: TGTGCCAGCAGTTTAAAGGGACAGGGAAGGAGTGAGCAGTTCTTC. The V call is TRBV12-3 or TRBV12-4, the J call TRBJ2-1; 9 bases are a match to TRBD1. The junction had 8 bases not matched to a gene; V was cut back by 2 bases and J by 9 bases. This CDR3 contains 15 residues.